The 30 T cell receptor beta chains in this list originate from one sample, sequenced in a study of T cells in tuberculosis. Profiling relied on immunoSEQ multiplex PCR, and the TCRdb table lists in-frame clones only, not all of them. Here the sample spans approximately 28,000 clones, approximately 95% being singletons. The material sequenced was PBMCs. The receptors come from a donor aged 5 to 30 with latent tuberculosis or without tuberculosis infection.

CDR3 amino acids: CASSDQAGQETQYF. DNA for the CDR3: TGTGCCAGCAGTGATCAAGCGGGCCAAGAGACCCAGTACTTC. The chain links TRBV2 to TRBJ2-5, with D perhaps matching TRBD2 (6 bases). V was trimmed by 3 bases and J by 1 base, leaving 9 bases between them. The CDR3 covers 14 residues. The V gene's germline CDR1 is SNHLY and CDR2 FYNNEI.

The chain couples TRBV6-1 to TRBJ1-5, with 10 bases identical to TRBD1. J was trimmed by 5 bases and V by 7 bases; bases with no gene match: 8. Germline V CDR1 and CDR2: MNHNS, SASEGT. This CDR3 has 15 residues. As DNA, the CDR3 is TGTGCCAGCATCCCGAGGACAGGGGGTCATCAGCCCCAGCATTTT. Translating it yields CASIPRTGGHQPQHF.

This chain connects TRBV4-2 to TRBJ1-5; 9 positions agree with TRBD1. J lost 4 bases, V lost 4 bases, and 5 bases had no gene match. Germline V gene lookup returns CDR1 LGHNA and CDR2 YNFKEQ. This CDR3 is 15 amino acids long. The CDR3, as DNA: TGTGCCAGCAGCCCGACAGGGGGTGGGAATCAGCCCCAGCATTTT. Protein sequence: CASSPTGGGNQPQHF.

The chain carries TRBV5-4 and TRBJ2-3; 7 bases map to TRBD1. The ends lost 4 bases at V and 5 bases at J; junction bases unmatched: 7. The CDR3 covers 14 residues. Germline V gene data show CDR1 as SGHNT and CDR2 as YYREEE (reference sequence). CDR3 protein: CASSPKGGGDTQYF. For the CDR3, the DNA is TGTGCCAGCAGCCCAAAAGGGGGCGGAGATACGCAGTATTTT.

J is TRBJ2-3 and V is TRBV6-6, with 10 bases that match TRBD2. J lost 7 bases, V lost 0 bases, and 7 bases had no gene match. This CDR3 has 16 amino acids. Germline CDR1 is MNHNY and CDR2 is SVGAGI (reference sequence). This chain's CDR3 is CASSYSPSGSVNTQYF. The CDR3 DNA reads as TGTGCCAGCAGTTACTCTCCTAGCGGGAGCGTGAATACGCAGTATTTT.

V is TRBV4-3 and J is TRBJ2-7; D uncertain. CDR3 length: 15 residues. Germline assignment: CDR1 LGHNA and CDR2 YSLEER. Trimming removed 0 bases at V and 3 bases at J, with 12 bases between. The CDR3 sequence: CASSQDFDMRYEQYF. The CDR3 region has the DNA TGCGCCAGCAGCCAAGATTTCGATATGCGCTACGAGCAGTACTTC.

The V and J genes are TRBV2 and TRBJ1-2; tentatively, D is TRBD1 (6 bases). Trimming stripped 0 bases from V and 7 bases from J, with 15 bases between. The CDR3 consists of 15 residues. Germline V gene data show CDR1 as SNHLY and CDR2 as FYNNEI. DNA for the CDR3: TGTGCCAGCAGTGAAGCGCCCACAGGGAAGGGTGGCTACACCTTC. This encodes CASSEAPTGKGGYTF.

This clone was recorded once. This chain joins TRBV28 and TRBJ2-7; 10 bases align to TRBD2. This CDR3 comprises 13 residues. The germline CDR1 and CDR2 sequences are MDHEN and SYDVKM. V shed 3 bases and J 6 bases; nucleotides not matched to a gene: 2. CDR3 loop: CASSFRTSGEQYF. The CDR3 DNA reads TGTGCCAGCAGTTTTAGGACTAGCGGCGAGCAGTACTTC.

The chain has TRBV19 and TRBJ2-3; D call uncertain. With 3 bases removed from V and 3 bases from J, the gap between germline ends came to 16 bases. This CDR3 is 16 amino acids long. The V gene's germline CDR1 is LNHDA and CDR2 SQIVND (reference sequence). CDR3 residues: CASSIFLGTLTDTQYF. The CDR3 DNA reads as TGTGCCAGTAGTATTTTTCTAGGTACCTTGACAGATACGCAGTATTTT.

The V call is TRBV13, the J call TRBJ2-3, with D perhaps TRBD1 (6 bases). Germline CDR1 and CDR2: PRHDT and FYEKMQ (reference sequence). The ends were cut back, 8 bases at V and 5 bases at J, with 17 bases in the middle. The length of the CDR3 is 14 residues. The CDR3 DNA sequence: TGTGCCAGCGGGCAAGGGGGATGGGAAGATACGCAGTATTTT. Encoded protein: CASGQGGWEDTQYF.

The chain is built from TRBV7-6 and TRBJ2-2; TRBD2 aligns across 11 bases. The CDR3 spans 16 residues. CDR1 is SGHVS and CDR2 is FNYEAQ in the germline V gene. J gave up 1 base and V 4 bases, and 2 bases lay outside the gene matches. The CDR3 sequence: CASSSGLAGNTGELFF. CDR3 bases: TGTGCCAGCAGCTCCGGACTAGCGGGGAACACCGGGGAGCTGTTTTTT. Full variable domain (remainder filled in from reference TRBV7-6 and TRBJ2-2): GAGVSQSPRYKVTKRGQDVALRCDPISGHVSLYWYRQALGQGPEFLTYFNYEAQQDKSGLPNDRFSAERPEGSISTLTIQRTEQRDSAMYRCASSSGLAGNTGELFFGEGSRLTVL.

The chain joins TRBV29-1 to TRBJ2-1; 10 bases fit TRBD2. CDR1 SQVTM and CDR2 ANQGSEA come from the germline V gene. The V gene end was trimmed by 8 bases and the J gene end by 0 bases; junction bases not matched to a gene: 4. The CDR3 length is 14 residues. The CDR3 sequence is CSTAGGPSYNEQFF. The DNA of the CDR3 is TGCAGCACAGCGGGGGGGCCCTCCTACAATGAGCAGTTCTTC.

This rearrangement joins TRBV28 to TRBJ1-3; 8 nucleotides line up with TRBD1. The CDR3 extends over 15 amino acids. Germline loops: CDR1 MDHEN, CDR2 SYDVKM. Trimming at V came to 4 bases and at J to 4 bases, leaving 6 bases not matched to a gene. CDR3 nucleotide sequence: TGTGCCAGCAGTTCGACAGGGGCAGACGGAAACACCATATATTTT. It encodes CASSSTGADGNTIYF.

The J gene is TRBJ1-5, the V gene TRBV7-9; possible D gene TRBD1, 5 bases. This CDR3 is built from 19 residues. Trimming pared 0 bases from V and 2 bases from J, leaving 20 bases between. Per the germline V gene, CDR1 is SEHNR and CDR2 is FQNEAQ (reference sequence). This chain's CDR3 is CASSLATPGSTSGNQPQHF. The CDR3 bases are TGTGCCAGCAGCTTAGCCACCCCAGGGTCCACCTCCGGCAATCAGCCCCAGCATTTT.

The gene calls are TRBV11-2 and TRBJ2-7; no firm D call. Germline CDR1 is SGHAT and CDR2 is FQNNGV. Between the trimmed V and J ends, which lost 2 bases and 2 bases, there was a span of 10 bases. The CDR3 has 14 amino acids. As DNA, the CDR3 is TGTGCCAGCAGCTTAATTGGTGGAGCCTACGAGCAGTACTTC. Its protein product is CASSLIGGAYEQYF. The whole variable domain, filled in from reference TRBV11-2 and TRBJ2-7, reads EAGVAQSPRYKIIEKRQSVAFWCNPISGHATLYWYQQILGQGPKLLIQFQNNGVVDDSQLPKDRFSAERLKGVDSTLKIQPAKLEDSAVYLCASSLIGGAYEQYFGPGTRLTVT.

This chain uses TRBV7-8 with TRBJ2-7, with TRBD1 matching over 7 bases. The CDR3 runs to 13 residues. Germline V gene lookup returns CDR1 SGHVS and CDR2 FQNEAQ. The ends lost 1 base at V and 4 bases at J; junction bases unmatched: 1. CDR3 sequence (DNA): TGTGCCAGCAGCTTAGGGACAGGTTACGAGCAGTACTTC. Its protein is CASSLGTGYEQYF.

The gene calls are TRBV7-2 and TRBJ2-3; weak D call: TRBD2 (5 bases). V dropped 5 bases and J dropped 2 bases, with 17 bases sitting between them. This CDR3 contains 16 residues. Germline V gives CDR1 SGHTA, CDR2 FQGNSA. The CDR3 DNA follows: TGTGCCAGCAGCCAAATAGCGAGAACTCCCACAGATACGCAGTATTTT. It is translated as CASSQIARTPTDTQYF.

The chain uses TRBV29-1 and TRBJ2-2; D gene ambiguous. Germline CDR1 SQVTM, CDR2 ANQGSEA. The CDR3 has 14 amino acids. The ends were cut back, 0 bases at V and 3 bases at J, with 8 bases in the middle. CDR3 nucleotides: TGCAGCGTTGAAGACAACGGAGACACCGGGGAGCTGTTTTTT. Translating gives CSVEDNGDTGELFF.

The V gene is TRBV6-5, the J gene TRBJ1-1, with D perhaps TRBD1 (5 bases). V was cut by 6 bases and J by 4 bases, with 18 bases left in between. The CDR3 has 15 amino acids. Germline V gives CDR1 MNHEY, CDR2 SVGAGI. CDR3 DNA: TGTGCCAGCAGACAGCACGGAACAGGCGGCACTGAAGCTTTCTTT. This sequence encodes CASRQHGTGGTEAFF.

The rearrangement joins TRBV28 to TRBJ1-4, with D possibly being TRBD1 (6 bases). The germline CDR1 and CDR2 sequences are MDHEN and SYDVKM. CDR3 length: 14 residues. V shed 6 bases and J shed 8 bases, with 16 bases lying between them. CDR3 amino acids: CASRPYREGEKLFF. The DNA of the CDR3 is TGTGCCAGCAGACCATACAGGGAGGGGGAAAAACTGTTTTTT.

The chain has TRBV18 and TRBJ2-7; TRBD1 matches at 10 bases. Germline-derived CDR1 and CDR2 are KGHSH and LQKENI. The CDR3 totals 14 residues. The V segment lost 6 bases and the J segment 5 bases; nucleotides outside the gene matches: 7. The CDR3 region has the DNA TGTGCCAGCTCGATCGGACAGGGGGGCCACGAGCAGTACTTC. Translation gives CASSIGQGGHEQYF. Looking up the rest from reference TRBV18 and TRBJ2-7 gives the full variable domain: NAGVMQNPRHLVRRRGQEARLRCSPMKGHSHVYWYRQLPEEGLKFMVYLQKENIIDESGMPKERFSAEFPKEGPSILRIQQVVRGDSAAYFCASSIGQGGHEQYFGPGTRLTVT.

CDR3 nucleotides: TGCGCACTGAAAGTCGGGTCTGTTAATCTCGAGGTGAACACCGGGGAGCTGTTTTTT. Its translation is CALKVGSVNLEVNTGELFF. The chain has TRBV10-1 and TRBJ2-2, with no clear D. The CDR3 consists of 19 residues. The germline V gene has CDR1 WNHNN and CDR2 SYGVQD (reference sequence).

The chain carries TRBV5-4 and TRBJ2-7; TRBD1 matches at 11 bases. Per the germline V gene, CDR1 is SGHNT and CDR2 is YYREEE (reference sequence). The CDR3 consists of 15 residues. Unmatched junction bases numbered 8, after V lost 2 bases and J lost 7 bases. The CDR3 nucleotides are TGTGCCAGCAGCTTTTTGGGACAGGGGGGCGTTGAGCAGTACTTC. As protein: CASSFLGQGGVEQYF.

The rearrangement joins TRBV14 to TRBJ2-1; D remains ambiguous. Germline V lookup: CDR1 SGHDN, CDR2 FVKESK. This CDR3 is 13 amino acids long. Trimming left V 1 base short and J 4 bases short, with 5 bases between. This CDR3 is CASSQAEYNEQFF. CDR3 coding DNA: TGTGCCAGCAGCCAAGCAGAATACAATGAGCAGTTCTTC.

CDR3 protein: CASSISAGARTDTQYF. In nucleotides, the CDR3 is TGTGCCAGTAGTATTTCGGCGGGCGCCCGGACAGATACGCAGTATTTT. J is TRBJ2-3 and V is TRBV19, with a possible D match to TRBD2 (5 bases). V dropped 3 bases and J dropped 3 bases, with 16 bases sitting between them. Germline V CDR1 and CDR2: LNHDA, SQIVND (reference sequence). The CDR3 is made up of 16 amino acids.

In nucleotides, the CDR3 is TGTGCCAGCAGCCAAGGGACATCTGGAAACACCATATATTTT. It translates to CASSQGTSGNTIYF. The rearrangement joins TRBV7-9 to TRBJ1-3; tentative D call: TRBD1 (6 bases). The CDR3 extends over 14 amino acids. Trimming cost V 5 bases and J 1 base, with 9 bases left between them. From germline, CDR1 is SEHNR and CDR2 FQNEAQ (reference sequence).

This sequence joins TRBV15 and TRBJ2-7; possibly TRBD1 for D (7 bases). The CDR3 totals 14 residues. Looked up from germline, CDR1 is LNHNV and CDR2 is YYDKDF (reference sequence). V dropped 5 bases and J dropped 4 bases, with 15 bases sitting between them. DNA of the CDR3: TGTGCCACCAGCCCTAGGACAGGAGGGTACGAGCAGTACTTC. Translated: CATSPRTGGYEQYF.

This sequence joins TRBV5-6 and TRBJ2-1, with TRBD2 identical over 11 bases. Per the germline V gene, CDR1 is SGHDT and CDR2 is YYEEEE. The CDR3 spans 16 residues. V gave up 3 bases and J gave up 7 bases; unmatched junction bases: 9. This CDR3 reads CASSSSGRPNLNEQFF. CDR3 DNA sequence: TGTGCCAGCAGCTCTAGCGGGAGGCCCAATCTGAATGAGCAGTTCTTC.

The chain uses TRBV6-5 and TRBJ1-4; 7 nucleotides agree with TRBD1. Germline CDR1 reads MNHEY; CDR2 reads SVGAGI. V lost 5 bases to trimming and J lost 8 bases; unmatched junction nucleotides: 11. The CDR3 has 15 amino acids. The CDR3 here is CASSRADRSREKLFF. In DNA form, the CDR3 reads TGTGCCAGCAGTCGCGCGGACAGGTCGAGGGAAAAACTGTTTTTT.

This clone was seen only once. The CDR3 sequence: CASSGLAGERGEQFF. CDR3 coding DNA: TGTGCCAGCAGTGGACTAGCGGGCGAGAGGGGTGAGCAGTTCTTC. The chain couples TRBV7-9 to TRBJ2-1, with TRBD2 matching over 11 bases. With 6 bases clipped from V and 9 bases from J, the junction kept 10 bases outside the gene matches. The CDR3 runs 15 residues. In germline, CDR1 is SEHNR, CDR2 FQNEAQ (reference sequence).